This T cell receptor (beta chain) was retrieved from a study of cytomegalovirus exposure and HLA in healthy donors. Study results and caveats: An analysis done earlier found most TCR beta V segments productive about 87% or about 30% of the time. In a later analysis, TCR beta V- and J-gene trimming showed a link to a missense DCLRE1C variant.

With 60 Vbeta and 13 Jbeta primers, the PCR was carried out. This table comes from immunoSEQ multiplex PCR, and its TCRdb copy is limited to in-frame clones, with some not included. Of about 230,000 clones in the sample, about three quarters are singletons; the top ten hold about 0.47%. The CDR3 consists of 14 residues. Trimming left V 0 bases short and J 4 bases short, with 9 bases between. CDR1 PRHDT and CDR2 FYEKMQ come from the germline V gene (reference sequence). Details on this clone: What it binds is not known.

The chain links TRBV13 to TRBJ1-1; D perhaps matches TRBD1 (6 bases). The sample consisted of PBMCs. The receptor's source is a boy aged 10-17 years in good health and CMV-seronegative. CDR3 bases: TGTGCCAGCAGCTTAGGGGGGACATCCACTGAAGCTTTCTTT. Translated: CASSLGGTSTEAFF.